Included here is one TCR beta chain sequence, with context. Antigen unknown. This could be a read error, since a much larger clone is one nucleotide away. The CDR3 does not close with the conserved phenylalanine or tryptophan, likely indicating a read error. J gave up 5 bases and V 0 bases, and 4 bases lay outside the gene matches. The CDR3 spans 14 residues. Germline values: CDR1 SQVTM, CDR2 ANQGSEA. From RNA transcripts, TCR beta CDR3 regions were amplified. The study used the HTBI primer set for a first-round RT-PCR of the TCR CDR3. TCRdb processed the multiplex PCR reads anew with MiXCR; each CDR3 protein has one entry. This sample yields about 640,000 distinct CDR3 sequences, of which 20% are seen a single time; 34% belongs to the top ten. The data are from a study of T cells in Graves' hyperthyroidism and ophthalmopathy. Diagnostic assessment was based on clinical symptoms, serum thyroxine and TRAb, thyroid ultrasound and orbital computed tomography.

General study points: Patients with ophthalmopathy were separated from those with stable hyperthyroidism by a 13 V-J model.

The TCR comes from a man aged 25-45 years with Graves' ophthalmopathy. The V gene is TRBV29-1, the J gene TRBJ2-5, with 9 bases lining up with TRBD2. Sequenced input: blood. The CDR3 loop is CSVEDSGSGETQYL. DNA of the CDR3: TGCAGCGTTGAAGATAGCGGGAGTGGTGAGACCCAGTACCTC.